The clone carrying this T cell receptor beta chain appeared a few times. TCRdb processed the 5' RACE reads anew with MiXCR; each CDR3 protein has one entry. The data show around 1.7 million distinct CDR3 sequences, about 32% seen once. The germline V gene has CDR1 SGHVS and CDR2 FNYEAQ. The CDR3 covers 16 residues. Trimming took off 2 bases at V and 0 bases at J, with 14 bases between the two ends. This sample stems from a study of identical twins. V gene TRBV7-6 combines with J gene TRBJ2-7, with TRBD2 as a possible D gene (6 bases). The receptor's source is a newborn girl in good health. Material for sequencing was cord blood. The CDR3 protein is CASSLQSGESSYEQYF. DNA of the CDR3: TGTGCCAGCAGCTTACAATCGGGGGAGAGCTCCTACGAGCAGTACTTC.